This T cell receptor (beta chain) was captured in a study of T cell repertoires in cytomegalovirus infection. At the level of the study: A matching HLA type, together with CMV infection, was signaled by public TCR beta signatures. Regarding the study as a whole: Ex vivo, HLA-C-restricted CMV-specific TCR beta clonotypes prevailed over the rest of the response.

TCRdb independently ran MiXCR on the reads; one entry per CDR3 protein. This table holds under 600,000 distinct CDR3 sequences, about 15% found once. Germline V lookup: CDR1 SNHLY, CDR2 FYNNEI. The CDR3 covers 12 residues. Deletions cut 3 bases from V and 11 bases from J, with 10 bases between. This clonotype came up a few times. What it binds is unknown. The chain employs TRBV2 and TRBJ1-4; a weak D match, TRBD1 (6 bases). The source is a human donor in good health (CMV status not recorded). Some clones in this sample may be carry-over from other donors' samples. The sample comprised CD8+ T cells from PBMCs. The CDR3 nucleotides read TGTGCCAGCAGTGATTCGAGGGGGAAACTGTTTTTT. Amino acids: CASSDSRGKLFF.